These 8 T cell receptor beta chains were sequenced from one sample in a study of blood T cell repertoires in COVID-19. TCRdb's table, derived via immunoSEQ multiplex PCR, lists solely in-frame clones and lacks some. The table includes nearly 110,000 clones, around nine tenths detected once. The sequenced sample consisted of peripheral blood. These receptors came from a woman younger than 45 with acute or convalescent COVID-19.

CDR3 nucleotides: TGTGCCAGTAGCCCGCCCCCCAGTAGGGGCACCACAGATACGCAGTATTTT. It yields the protein CASSPPPSRGTTDTQYF. This chain connects TRBV19 to TRBJ2-3; tentatively, D is TRBD1 (5 bases). The CDR3 spans 17 residues. CDR1 is LNHDA, CDR2 SQIVND, per germline (reference sequence). V lost 6 bases and J 2 bases, leaving 21 bases between the germline ends.

For the CDR3, the DNA is TGCGCCAGCAGCCATATGACAGGGGGAAACGAGCAGTACTTC. Protein sequence: CASSHMTGGNEQYF. The chain links TRBV4-1 to TRBJ2-7; 9 bases agree with TRBD1. Germline-derived CDR1 and CDR2 are MGHRA and YSYEKL. V dropped 3 bases and J dropped 5; count of bases not matched to a gene: 5. The CDR3 extends over 14 amino acids.

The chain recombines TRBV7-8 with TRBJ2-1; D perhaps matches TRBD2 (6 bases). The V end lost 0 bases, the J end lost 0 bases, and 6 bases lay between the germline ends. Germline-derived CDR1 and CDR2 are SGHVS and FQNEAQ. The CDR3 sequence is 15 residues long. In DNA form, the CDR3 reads TGTGCCAGCAGCTTAGCCGGGAGCTCCTACAATGAGCAGTTCTTC. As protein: CASSLAGSSYNEQFF.

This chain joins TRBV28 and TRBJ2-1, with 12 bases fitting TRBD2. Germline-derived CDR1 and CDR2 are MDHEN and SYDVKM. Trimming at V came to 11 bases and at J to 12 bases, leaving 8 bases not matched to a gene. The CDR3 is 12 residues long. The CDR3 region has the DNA TGTGCCGGAACTAGCGGGGGGCAACGGCAGTTCTTC. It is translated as CAGTSGGQRQFF.

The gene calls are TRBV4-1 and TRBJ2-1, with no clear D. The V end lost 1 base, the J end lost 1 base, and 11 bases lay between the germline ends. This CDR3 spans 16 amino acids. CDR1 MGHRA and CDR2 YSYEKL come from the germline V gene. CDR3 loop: CASSQAAGRSYNEQFF. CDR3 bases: TGCGCCAGCAGCCAAGCGGCAGGTCGTTCCTACAATGAGCAGTTCTTC.

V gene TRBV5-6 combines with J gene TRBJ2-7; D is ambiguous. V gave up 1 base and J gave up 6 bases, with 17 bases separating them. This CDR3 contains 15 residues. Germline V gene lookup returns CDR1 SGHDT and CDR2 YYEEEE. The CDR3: CASSLTTEFLVEQYF. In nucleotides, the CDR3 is TGTGCCAGCAGCTTGACTACGGAGTTTCTTGTCGAGCAGTACTTC.

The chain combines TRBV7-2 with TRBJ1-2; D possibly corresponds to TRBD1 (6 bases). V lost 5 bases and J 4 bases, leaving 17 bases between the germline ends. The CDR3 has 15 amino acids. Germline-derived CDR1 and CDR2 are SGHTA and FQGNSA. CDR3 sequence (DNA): TGTGCCAGCAGCCCAAACTCGGCAGGGGTCTATGGCTACACCTTC. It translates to CASSPNSAGVYGYTF.

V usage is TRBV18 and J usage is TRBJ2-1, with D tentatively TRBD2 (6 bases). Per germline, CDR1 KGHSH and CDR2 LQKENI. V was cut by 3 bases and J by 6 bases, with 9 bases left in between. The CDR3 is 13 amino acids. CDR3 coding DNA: TGTGCCAGCTCACCGTCGGGGGTCAATGAGCAGTTCTTC. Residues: CASSPSGVNEQFF.